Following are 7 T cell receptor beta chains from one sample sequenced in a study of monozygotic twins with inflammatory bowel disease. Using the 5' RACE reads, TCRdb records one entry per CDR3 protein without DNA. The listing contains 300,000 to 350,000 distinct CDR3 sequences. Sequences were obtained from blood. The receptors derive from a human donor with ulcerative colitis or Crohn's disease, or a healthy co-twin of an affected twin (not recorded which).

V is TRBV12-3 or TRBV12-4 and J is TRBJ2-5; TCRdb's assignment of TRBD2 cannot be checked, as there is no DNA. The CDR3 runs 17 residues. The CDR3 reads CASSSWTSGRVGETQYF.

The CDR3 reads CASSPGAQVGYGYTF. The chain employs TRBV5-1 and TRBJ1-2; there is no DNA to check the TCRdb D call of TRBD1. The CDR3 totals 15 residues. Germline V gene lookup returns CDR1 SGHRS and CDR2 YFSETQ.

CDR3 loop: CSAYRSLGGRGPNQPQHF. The chain has TRBV20-1 and TRBJ1-5. Germline CDR1 reads DFQATT; CDR2 reads SNEGSKA (reference sequence). The CDR3 sequence is 18 residues long.

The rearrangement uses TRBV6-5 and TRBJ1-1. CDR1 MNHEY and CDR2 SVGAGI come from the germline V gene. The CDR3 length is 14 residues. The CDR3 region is CASSYSSRETEAFF.

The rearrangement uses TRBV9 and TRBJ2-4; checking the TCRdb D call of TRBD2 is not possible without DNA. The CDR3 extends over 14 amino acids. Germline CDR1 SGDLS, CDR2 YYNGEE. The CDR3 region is CASSGRGGENIQYF.

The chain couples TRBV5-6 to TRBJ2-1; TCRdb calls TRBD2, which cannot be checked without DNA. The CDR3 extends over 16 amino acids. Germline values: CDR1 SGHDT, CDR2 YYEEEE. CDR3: CASSPYRGAGNNEQFF.

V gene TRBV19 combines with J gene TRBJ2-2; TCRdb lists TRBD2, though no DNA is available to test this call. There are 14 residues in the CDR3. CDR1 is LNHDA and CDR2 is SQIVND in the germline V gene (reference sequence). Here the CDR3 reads CATSERLHTGELFF.